These T cell receptor beta chains were read from a single sample in a study of T cell responses to AZD1222 COVID-19 vaccine. The assay was immunoSEQ multiplex PCR, and TCRdb's table has in-frame clones only and misses some. Altogether 150,000 to 200,000 clones are present, 90% being singletons, with the ten largest covering about 2.6%. Sequences were derived from peripheral blood, sampled on day 0 of AZD1222 vaccination. These receptors originate from an adult in good health. CDR3s leave out the opening cysteine and the closing phenylalanine or tryptophan. Fields, in order: J gene, V gene, CDR3 protein.

>TRBJ2-7|TRBV5-4
ASSSFDGGSSYEQY
>TRBJ2-3|TRBV6-2/TRBV6-3
ASSPTSGSTDTQY
>TRBJ2-7|TRBV10-3
AISGAYEQY
>TRBJ1-3|TRBV15
ATSPRGLGNTIY
>TRBJ2-7|TRBV4-3
ASSQVRGPYEQY
>TRBJ2-5|TRBV12-5
ASGLVGFELAGNHPLETQY
>TRBJ1-6|TRBV21-1
ASTSGEGGVESPLH
>TRBJ2-7|TRBV27
ASSLGDRGEQY
>TRBJ2-7|TRBV29-1
SVQSGQGGFEQY
>TRBJ1-6|TRBV4-2
ASSQTGQGYNSPLH
>TRBJ2-3|TRBV7-3
ASSLNPRDSFSDTQY
>TRBJ2-5|TRBV5-1
ASSLAGQGVDTQY
>TRBJ2-5|TRBV7-2
ASSLAGHKQETQY
>TRBJ2-5|TRBV9
ASSVGPSGGASHETQY
>TRBJ1-3|TRBV11-2
ASSLKRGGLSGNTIY
>TRBJ1-6|TRBV9
ASSYLGTDSPLH
>TRBJ2-7|TRBV7-3
ASSLTLSSYEQY
>TRBJ2-1|TRBV11-1
ASRPSGLYNEQF
>TRBJ1-6|TRBV2
ASSERGSSPLH
>TRBJ2-5|TRBV6-5
ASSKTRTYQETQY
>TRBJ2-7|TRBV27
ASSFTGTGAYEQY
>TRBJ1-2|TRBV18
ASSPLIPGTPNYGYT
>TRBJ1-1|TRBV12-3/TRBV12-4
ASSLRYTEAF
>TRBJ1-1|TRBV6-5
ASSYMKGGEAF
>TRBJ1-5|TRBV6-6
ASAISASGNQPQH
>TRBJ1-1|TRBV5-4
ASSTPEGTEAF
>TRBJ2-1|TRBV12-3/TRBV12-4
ASSFGFYNEQF
>TRBJ1-2|TRBV7-2
ASNDGQGIYGYT
>TRBJ1-4|TRBV5-1
ASSLAARPQEKLF